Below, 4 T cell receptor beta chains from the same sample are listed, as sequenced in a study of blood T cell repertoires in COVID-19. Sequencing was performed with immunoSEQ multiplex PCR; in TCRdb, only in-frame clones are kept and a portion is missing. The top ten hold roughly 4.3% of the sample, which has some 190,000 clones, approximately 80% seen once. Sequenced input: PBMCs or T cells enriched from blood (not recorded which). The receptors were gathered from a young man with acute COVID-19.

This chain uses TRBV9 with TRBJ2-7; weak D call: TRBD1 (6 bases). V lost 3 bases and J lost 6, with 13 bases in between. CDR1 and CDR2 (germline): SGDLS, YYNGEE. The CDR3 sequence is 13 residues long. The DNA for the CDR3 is TGTGCCAGCAGCGAGGAGACAGGACGCGAGCAGTACTTC. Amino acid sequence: CASSEETGREQYF.

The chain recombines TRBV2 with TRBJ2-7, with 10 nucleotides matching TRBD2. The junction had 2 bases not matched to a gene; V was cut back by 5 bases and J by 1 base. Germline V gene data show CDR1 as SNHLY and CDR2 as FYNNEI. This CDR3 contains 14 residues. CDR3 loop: CASSPSGGSYEQYF. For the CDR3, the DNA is TGTGCCAGCAGTCCTAGCGGGGGATCCTACGAGCAGTACTTC.

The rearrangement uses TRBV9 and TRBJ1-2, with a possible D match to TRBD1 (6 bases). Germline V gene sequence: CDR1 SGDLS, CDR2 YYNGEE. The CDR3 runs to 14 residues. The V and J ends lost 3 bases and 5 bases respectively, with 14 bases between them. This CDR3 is CASSGAGTFYGYTF. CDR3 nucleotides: TGTGCCAGCAGCGGAGCGGGGACATTTTATGGCTACACCTTC.

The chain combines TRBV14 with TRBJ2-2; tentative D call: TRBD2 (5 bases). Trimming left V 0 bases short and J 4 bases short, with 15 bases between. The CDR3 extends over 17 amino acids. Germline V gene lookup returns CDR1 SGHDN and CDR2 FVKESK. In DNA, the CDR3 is TGTGCCAGCAGCCAAGAAAGAGGGCTAGGTGGCACCGGGGAGCTGTTTTTT. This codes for CASSQERGLGGTGELFF.